What follows is one T cell receptor beta chain and its context. Trimming removed 0 bases at V and 7 bases at J, with 5 bases between. Germline V lookup: CDR1 SGHNT, CDR2 YYREEE (reference sequence). The CDR3 is 12 residues long. This specimen belongs to a study of cytomegalovirus exposure and HLA in healthy donors. The assay was immunoSEQ multiplex PCR, and TCRdb's table has in-frame clones only and misses some. Of approximately 120,000 clones listed, under 90% are singletons. The clonotype was recovered from a woman younger than 35 in good health and CMV-seronegative. The sample comprised PBMCs. The rearrangement links TRBV5-4 to TRBJ2-4, with D possibly matching TRBD2 (5 bases). The CDR3 DNA follows: TGTGCCAGCAGCTTGGCGGGGAACATTCAGTACTTC. Translating gives CASSLAGNIQYF.